This entry lists 29 T cell receptor beta chains sequenced from one sample in a study of technical replicates of blood from a few donors. Produced via immunoSEQ multiplex PCR; TCRdb's table is partial and in-frame only. Of tens of thousands of clones in the sample, about 94% were seen once. Sequenced: PBMCs. These receptors were obtained from a human donor in good health. Some clones in this sample may be carry-over from other donors' samples.

The V call is TRBV18, the J call TRBJ2-7; TRBD2 matches 11 bases. The CDR3 runs 15 residues. Trimming took 4 bases from V and 4 from J; bases not matched to a gene: 6. From germline, CDR1 is KGHSH and CDR2 LQKENI. The CDR3 protein is CASSQASGGKYEQYF. In DNA, the CDR3 is TGTGCCAGCTCACAGGCTAGCGGGGGGAAATACGAGCAGTACTTC.

This chain links TRBV20-1 with TRBJ1-1, with D tentatively TRBD1 (5 bases). This CDR3 is 11 amino acids long. Germline V gene data show CDR1 as DFQATT and CDR2 as SNEGSKA (reference sequence). Trimming left V 3 bases short and J 8 bases short, with 10 bases between. CDR3 nucleotide sequence: TGCAGTGCTAGCTTCCCAGGGGAAGCTTTCTTT. This codes for CSASFPGEAFF.

The chain links TRBV7-3 to TRBJ2-6, with D possibly being TRBD1 (6 bases). The germline V gene encodes CDR1 SGHTA and CDR2 FQGTGA. Trimming removed 9 bases from V and 0 bases from J, with 12 bases in between. The CDR3 covers 15 residues. The CDR3 sequence is CASGQINSGANVLTF. The CDR3 nucleotides read TGTGCCAGTGGACAGATTAACTCTGGGGCCAACGTCCTGACTTTC.

The chain recombines TRBV7-9 with TRBJ2-3; D is undetermined. This CDR3 has 13 amino acids. V lost 1 base and J 3 bases, leaving 5 bases between the germline ends. CDR1 is SEHNR, CDR2 FQNEAQ, per germline (reference sequence). CDR3 in amino acids: CASSLGSTDTQYF. The DNA for the CDR3 is TGTGCCAGCAGCTTAGGTTCGACAGATACGCAGTATTTT.

This rearrangement joins TRBV7-3 to TRBJ1-1; 8 positions match TRBD1. The CDR3 spans 13 residues. Trimming cost V 4 bases and J 9 bases; bases outside gene matches: 7. CDR1 SGHTA and CDR2 FQGTGA come from the germline V gene. The CDR3 reads CASSSQTGAQAFF. CDR3 in DNA: TGTGCCAGCAGCTCCCAGACAGGGGCCCAAGCTTTCTTT.

V gene TRBV12-5 combines with J gene TRBJ1-5; tentative D call: TRBD1 (6 bases). The CDR3 totals 18 residues. The germline CDR1 and CDR2 sequences are LGHNT and FRNRAP. V shed 0 bases and J shed 4 bases, with 19 bases lying between them. The CDR3 is CASGLVRPETGSNQPQHF. DNA of the CDR3: TGTGCTAGTGGTTTGGTACGTCCGGAGACAGGTTCTAATCAGCCCCAGCATTTT.

This clone was picked up one time. The chain couples TRBV7-9 to TRBJ1-4; a weak D match, TRBD1 (5 bases). Germline CDR1 reads SEHNR; CDR2 reads FQNEAQ (reference sequence). The V gene lost 1 base and the J gene lost 2 bases, with 11 bases spanning the gap. The CDR3 sequence is 16 residues long. The CDR3 region has the DNA TGTGCCAGCAGCTTAGGGTACCGGGGGACTAATGAAAAACTGTTTTTT. Its translation is CASSLGYRGTNEKLFF.

J is TRBJ2-3 and V is TRBV13; 10 bases map to TRBD2. The CDR3 sequence is 18 residues long. With 1 base clipped from V and 1 base from J, the junction kept 8 bases outside the gene matches. Germline lookup yields CDR1 PRHDT and CDR2 FYEKMQ (reference sequence). In DNA form, the CDR3 reads TGTGCCAGCAGCTTAGCCACTAGCGGGAAAGGGGGCACAGATACGCAGTATTTT. Translation: CASSLATSGKGGTDTQYF.

The J gene is TRBJ2-1, the V gene TRBV6-1; TRBD2 agrees at 8 bases. The CDR3 is 16 amino acids. V was clipped by 3 bases and J by 8 bases; unmatched bases: 12. Germline V lookup: CDR1 MNHNS, CDR2 SASEGT. The DNA of the CDR3 is TGTGCCAGCAGTGATGCCGGGGGGGACCCGACCCATGAGCAGTTCTTC. The encoded protein is CASSDAGGDPTHEQFF.

The chain employs TRBV30 and TRBJ1-1; D is uncertain. Deletions cut 2 bases from V and 4 bases from J, with 20 bases between. In germline, CDR1 is GTSNPN, CDR2 SVGIG (reference sequence). This CDR3 comprises 16 residues. CDR3 residues: CAWSPSHQVLTTEAFF. In nucleotides, the CDR3 is TGTGCCTGGAGTCCATCTCACCAGGTATTGACCACTGAAGCTTTCTTT. The full variable domain, its missing parts supplied by reference TRBV30 and TRBJ1-1, is SQTIHQWPATLVQPVGSPLSLECTVEGTSNPNLYWYRQAAGRGLQLLFYSVGIGQISSEVPQNLSASRPQDRQFILSSKKLLLSDSGFYLCAWSPSHQVLTTEAFFGQGTRLTVV.

The V and J genes are TRBV27 and TRBJ1-1; D is undetermined. Trimming shortened V by 6 bases and J by 1 base, and 21 bases separated the two germline ends. CDR1 MNHEY and CDR2 SMNVEV come from the germline V gene (reference sequence). This CDR3 is built from 17 residues. In nucleotides, the CDR3 is TGTGCCAGCAGCCCAACATTCCTGGTTAGACAGAACACTGAAGCTTTCTTT. Protein product: CASSPTFLVRQNTEAFF.

V gene TRBV4-1 combines with J gene TRBJ1-5; D is uncertain. V dropped 2 bases and J dropped 4 bases, with 9 bases sitting between them. The CDR3 runs 14 residues. Germline V gene sequence: CDR1 MGHRA, CDR2 YSYEKL. The CDR3 coding sequence is TGCGCCAGCAGCCAACATGTAGAGAATCAGCCCCAGCATTTT. Its translation is CASSQHVENQPQHF.

The rearrangement links TRBV6-5 to TRBJ2-3; no clear D gene. The V gene's germline CDR1 is MNHEY and CDR2 SVGAGI. Deletions cut 0 bases from V and 1 base from J, with 8 bases between. The CDR3 totals 15 residues. CDR3 protein: CASSYSNPGTDTQYF. The CDR3 DNA is TGTGCCAGCAGTTACTCTAATCCGGGCACAGATACGCAGTATTTT.

CDR3 sequence reads: CASSPRPTTGGNYGYTF. In DNA form, the CDR3 reads TGTGCCAGCAGCCCACGGCCTACGACAGGGGGCAACTATGGCTACACCTTC. V gene TRBV7-2 combines with J gene TRBJ1-2, with 10 bases fitting TRBD1. Per germline, CDR1 SGHTA and CDR2 FQGNSA. The length of the CDR3 is 17 residues. V shed 5 bases and J 2 bases; nucleotides not matched to a gene: 11.

The CDR3, as DNA: TGTGCTAGTGGTTGGGGCCCTAATCAGCCCCAGCATTTT. This sequence encodes CASGWGPNQPQHF. The V call is TRBV12-5, the J call TRBJ1-5, with D possibly matching TRBD1 (5 bases). The length of the CDR3 is 13 residues. Germline V gene sequence: CDR1 LGHNT, CDR2 FRNRAP. The V end lost 4 bases, the J end lost 4 bases, and 8 bases lay between the germline ends.

The chain joins TRBV11-3 to TRBJ2-1, with 7 bases identical to TRBD1. The CDR3 is 15 amino acids. Germline V lookup: CDR1 SGHNT, CDR2 YENEEA. V was clipped by 4 bases and J by 0 bases; unmatched bases: 3. CDR3 nucleotide sequence: TGTGCCAGCAGCTCGGGACAGAGCTCCTACAATGAGCAGTTCTTC. Translated, it gives CASSSGQSSYNEQFF.

V usage is TRBV18 and J usage is TRBJ2-7; 11 positions agree with TRBD1. The CDR3 runs to 14 residues. J was trimmed by 7 bases and V by 0 bases; bases with no gene match: 2. Germline-derived CDR1 and CDR2 are KGHSH and LQKENI. DNA for the CDR3: TGTGCCAGCTCACCACCGGGACAGGGGGGTGAGCAGTACTTC. Translation gives CASSPPGQGGEQYF. Complete variable domain (other parts from reference TRBV18 and TRBJ2-7): NAGVMQNPRHLVRRRGQEARLRCSPMKGHSHVYWYRQLPEEGLKFMVYLQKENIIDESGMPKERFSAEFPKEGPSILRIQQVVRGDSAAYFCASSPPGQGGEQYFGPGTRLTVT.

This sequence joins TRBV2 and TRBJ2-1, with TRBD2 matching 11 bases. In germline, CDR1 is SNHLY, CDR2 FYNNEI. V trimming: 0 bases; J trimming: 5 bases; junction bases outside the gene matches: 6. The CDR3 totals 17 residues. The CDR3 region is CASSEAEGGLADNEQFF. In DNA, the CDR3 is TGTGCCAGCAGTGAAGCGGAGGGGGGACTAGCGGACAATGAGCAGTTCTTC.

The chain recombines TRBV5-8 with TRBJ2-3, with D tentatively TRBD2 (6 bases). Germline V gives CDR1 SGHTS, CDR2 YDEGEE. The CDR3 has 15 residues. V dropped 1 base and J dropped 0 bases, with 9 bases sitting between them. The CDR3, as DNA: TGTGCCAGCAGCTTGCGCGGGGAGAGCACAGATACGCAGTATTTT. It specifies CASSLRGESTDTQYF.

This chain uses TRBV12-5 with TRBJ2-2; D might be TRBD1 (6 bases). Trimming removed 0 bases at V and 5 bases at J, with 10 bases between. Germline values: CDR1 LGHNT, CDR2 FRNRAP. The CDR3 covers 15 residues. The CDR3 region has the DNA TGTGCTAGTGGTTTGGTACTAACAGGGACCGGGGAGCTGTTTTTT. Translating it yields CASGLVLTGTGELFF.

This clone was observed a few times. This chain joins TRBV4-3 and TRBJ2-7; 10 bases line up with TRBD1. With 3 bases clipped from V and 7 bases from J, the junction kept 18 bases outside the gene matches. The CDR3 runs 18 residues. Germline V CDR1 and CDR2: LGHNA, YSLEER. The CDR3 nucleotides read TGCGCCAGCAGCCAGGAAGAATTTCCACCGGGACAGGGGAAGGAGCAGTACTTC. Residues: CASSQEEFPPGQGKEQYF.

This CDR3 reads CASSYGLVSAGEGYTF. The CDR3 DNA reads as TGTGCCAGCAGCTATGGCCTAGTGTCCGCAGGGGAGGGCTACACCTTC. This chain connects TRBV5-6 to TRBJ1-2; possible D gene TRBD1, 6 bases. This CDR3 is built from 16 residues. Deletions cut 3 bases from V and 8 bases from J, with 23 bases between. Germline loops: CDR1 SGHDT, CDR2 YYEEEE.

This chain links TRBV27 with TRBJ2-7, with 12 positions matching TRBD2. The length of the CDR3 is 14 residues. V lost 3 bases to trimming and J lost 9 bases; unmatched junction nucleotides: 6. Germline CDR1 is MNHEY and CDR2 is SMNVEV (reference sequence). The CDR3 here is CASSFASGGAWQYF. As DNA, the CDR3 is TGTGCCAGCAGTTTCGCTAGCGGGGGGGCCTGGCAGTACTTC.

The chain links TRBV6-4 to TRBJ1-2; 10 nucleotides line up with TRBD1. The V and J ends lost 3 bases and 1 base, in that order; junction bases with no gene match: 2. The CDR3 is made up of 15 amino acids. In germline, CDR1 is MRHNA, CDR2 SNTAGT. The CDR3 here is CASSEGTGVNYGYTF. In DNA form, the CDR3 reads TGTGCCAGCAGTGAAGGGACAGGGGTTAACTATGGCTACACCTTC.

The chain employs TRBV2 and TRBJ2-7; TRBD2 might be the D (6 bases). V was shortened by 9 bases and J by 1 base, with 16 bases between the two germline ends. CDR1 SNHLY and CDR2 FYNNEI come from the germline V gene. This CDR3 is 14 amino acids long. This CDR3 is CASHRDFLSYEQYF. For the CDR3, the DNA is TGTGCCAGTCACCGGGACTTCCTATCCTACGAGCAGTACTTC. The entire variable domain, with the rest obtained from reference TRBV2 and TRBJ2-7, is as follows: EPEVTQTPSHQVTQMGQEVILRCVPISNHLYFYWYRQILGQKVEFLVSFYNNEISEKSEIFDDQFSVERPDGSNFTLKIRSTKLEDSAMYFCASHRDFLSYEQYFGPGTRLTVT.

With respect to this clone: At one boundary the junction diverges from the germline segment, which might be a read error. The V call is TRBV2, the J call TRBJ2-7; 9 bases are shared with TRBD2. The germline V gene encodes CDR1 SNHLY and CDR2 FYNNEI. This CDR3 spans 15 amino acids. CDR3 in amino acids: CASSEALAGLYEQYF. CDR3 in DNA: TGTGCCAGCAGTGAAGCTCTAGCGGGACTATACGAGCAGTATTTC.

This chain joins TRBV7-9 and TRBJ2-3; 10 nucleotides match TRBD2. J was trimmed by 2 bases and V by 5 bases; bases with no gene match: 10. Germline values: CDR1 SEHNR, CDR2 FQNEAQ (reference sequence). CDR3 length: 17 residues. For the CDR3, the DNA is TGTGCCAGCAGCCGCACCGCGACTAGCGGGTACACAGATACGCAGTATTTT. Translation: CASSRTATSGYTDTQYF.

The V and J genes are TRBV30 and TRBJ2-1; 7 bases line up with TRBD2. Germline V CDR1 and CDR2: GTSNPN, SVGIG (reference sequence). After removal of 0 bases from V and 5 bases from J, the junction contained 4 bases not matched to a gene. The CDR3 runs to 14 residues. CDR3 loop: CAWSVLSGNNEQFF. DNA for the CDR3: TGTGCCTGGAGTGTACTCAGCGGGAACAATGAGCAGTTCTTC. Drawing the rest from reference TRBV30 and TRBJ2-1, the complete variable domain is SQTIHQWPATLVQPVGSPLSLECTVEGTSNPNLYWYRQAAGRGLQLLFYSVGIGQISSEVPQNLSASRPQDRQFILSSKKLLLSDSGFYLCAWSVLSGNNEQFFGPGTRLTVL.

This chain uses TRBV30 with TRBJ2-7; D not resolved. Germline CDR1 and CDR2: GTSNPN and SVGIG (reference sequence). Between the trimmed V and J ends, which lost 3 bases and 1 base, there was a span of 10 bases. The CDR3 extends over 13 amino acids. The CDR3 spells CAWSWRRSYEQYF. CDR3 nucleotide sequence: TGTGCCTGGAGCTGGAGACGGTCCTACGAGCAGTACTTC. Combining the CDR3 with reference TRBV30 and TRBJ2-7 gives the whole variable domain SQTIHQWPATLVQPVGSPLSLECTVEGTSNPNLYWYRQAAGRGLQLLFYSVGIGQISSEVPQNLSASRPQDRQFILSSKKLLLSDSGFYLCAWSWRRSYEQYFGPGTRLTVT.